These 20 T cell receptor beta chains were all obtained from the same sample, sequenced in a study of cytomegalovirus exposure and HLA in healthy donors. PCR employed 60 Vbeta and 13 Jbeta primers. Generated by immunoSEQ multiplex PCR, the TCRdb table keeps only in-frame clones and is missing some. Of around 180,000 clones in the sample, roughly 70% were seen once. The sequencing input was PBMCs. The source of these receptors is a girl aged 5 to 17 in good health and CMV-seronegative.

The rearrangement joins TRBV27 to TRBJ1-5, with D hard to call. Trimming took off 7 bases at V and 1 base at J, with 11 bases between the two ends. Germline CDR1 reads MNHEY; CDR2 reads SMNVEV (reference sequence). This CDR3 contains 14 residues. Here the CDR3 reads CASTPAGSNQPQHF. The CDR3 DNA is TGTGCCAGCACCCCAGCGGGAAGCAATCAGCCCCAGCATTTT.

This chain links TRBV7-9 with TRBJ2-7, with TRBD2 identical over 12 bases. The CDR3 spans 16 residues. The germline gives CDR1 SEHNR, CDR2 FQNEAQ (reference sequence). J lost 3 bases, V lost 5 bases, and 8 bases had no gene match. The CDR3, as DNA: TGTGCCAGCAGCCTAAACCTAGCGGGGGGGCACTACGAGCAGTACTTC. This gives the protein CASSLNLAGGHYEQYF.

This chain uses TRBV12-5 with TRBJ1-4; 9 bases align to TRBD1. The CDR3 has 16 amino acids. The germline gives CDR1 LGHNT, CDR2 FRNRAP. V was pared by 4 bases and J by 7 bases, with 10 bases of the junction left unmatched. Here the CDR3 reads CASGYYPGQGSEKLFF. CDR3 coding DNA: TGTGCTAGTGGTTATTATCCGGGACAGGGCTCTGAAAAACTGTTTTTT.

This clone was counted only a few times. The chain joins TRBV5-1 to TRBJ1-3; D is uncertain. Germline V gene data show CDR1 as SGHRS and CDR2 as YFSETQ. Trimming removed 0 bases at V and 4 bases at J, with 8 bases between. The CDR3 has 14 amino acids. CDR3 DNA: TGCGCCAGCAGCTTGGGCGGCGGAGGAAACACCATATATTTT. Its translation is CASSLGGGGNTIYF.

This clone was counted a few times. The chain couples TRBV7-8 to TRBJ1-1; 7 bases are shared with TRBD1. V gave up 5 bases and J gave up 5 bases; unmatched junction bases: 8. The V gene's germline CDR1 is SGHVS and CDR2 FQNEAQ. The CDR3 has 14 amino acids. CDR3 loop: CASSKDRVRTEAFF. The CDR3 DNA reads TGTGCCAGCAGCAAAGACAGGGTTCGAACTGAAGCTTTCTTT.

This clone was found once. The DNA for the CDR3 is TGTGCCAGCAGGAGGGAAGAGACCCAGTACTTC. Protein sequence: CASRREETQYF. V and J are TRBV27 and TRBJ2-5; the D gene is possibly TRBD2 (5 bases). Trimming took off 6 bases at V and 3 bases at J, with 5 bases between the two ends. The CDR3 extends over 11 amino acids. Germline assignment: CDR1 MNHEY and CDR2 SMNVEV (reference sequence).

The CDR3 loop reads CASSHPISSPSYEQYF. CDR3 in DNA: TGTGCCAGCAGCCACCCCATCTCTAGTCCCTCCTACGAGCAGTACTTC. The rearrangement uses TRBV14 and TRBJ2-7; D gene unclear. This CDR3 contains 16 residues. Germline values: CDR1 SGHDN, CDR2 FVKESK. Trimming left V 3 bases short and J 0 bases short, with 15 bases between.

V usage is TRBV11-2 and J usage is TRBJ1-4; 8 bases are a match to TRBD1. Germline trimming cut 5 bases from V and 2 bases from J; bases unmatched to any gene: 1. Germline loops: CDR1 SGHAT, CDR2 FQNNGV. The CDR3 totals 14 residues. As DNA, the CDR3 is TGTGCCAGCAGCCGACAGGGGACTAATGAAAAACTGTTTTTT. Its translation is CASSRQGTNEKLFF.

V is TRBV9 and J is TRBJ1-1; 7 bases are shared with TRBD1. Germline CDR1 reads SGDLS; CDR2 reads YYNGEE. V gave up 3 bases and J gave up 2 bases; unmatched junction bases: 13. This CDR3 comprises 17 residues. The CDR3 bases are TGTGCCAGCAGCGATCGACAGGGACCCTTGCTAAACACTGAAGCTTTCTTT. Its translation is CASSDRQGPLLNTEAFF.

The chain has TRBV6-1 and TRBJ1-1, with TRBD1 as a possible D gene (5 bases). Trimming removed 2 bases at V and 4 bases at J, with 14 bases between. The CDR3 is 15 residues long. Per germline, CDR1 MNHNS and CDR2 SASEGT. CDR3 in amino acids: CASSENLGGATEAFF. In DNA form, the CDR3 reads TGTGCCAGCAGTGAAAACCTTGGAGGGGCCACTGAAGCTTTCTTT.

The table lists this clone with a few counts. V gene TRBV6-5 combines with J gene TRBJ1-1; the D gene is possibly TRBD1 (5 bases). CDR3 length: 13 amino acids. The germline V gene has CDR1 MNHEY and CDR2 SVGAGI. Trimming pared 6 bases from V and 10 bases from J, leaving 18 bases between. The CDR3 loop reads CASREQETLGAFF. Written as DNA, the CDR3 is TGTGCCAGCAGAGAACAGGAAACGCTGGGAGCTTTCTTT.

The chain combines TRBV7-3 with TRBJ1-1, with D perhaps matching TRBD1 (5 bases). From germline, CDR1 is SGHTA and CDR2 FQGTGA. V was trimmed by 2 bases and J by 1 base, leaving 14 bases between them. The CDR3 is 16 residues long. Here the CDR3 reads CASSLSSPGSNTEAFF. Written as DNA, the CDR3 is TGTGCCAGCAGCTTATCCTCGCCAGGGTCGAACACTGAAGCTTTCTTT. Using reference TRBV7-3 and TRBJ1-1 for the parts outside the CDR3, the full variable domain is GAGVSQTPSNKVTEKGKYVELRCDPISGHTALYWYRQSLGQGPEFLIYFQGTGAADDSGLPNDRFFAVRPEGSVSTLKIQRTERGDSAVYLCASSLSSPGSNTEAFFGQGTRLTVV.

V and J are TRBV7-8 and TRBJ2-1; 7 bases line up with TRBD1. Losses at the gene ends were 5 bases for V and 6 bases for J; bases not matched to a gene: 7. The CDR3 consists of 14 residues. Germline values: CDR1 SGHVS, CDR2 FQNEAQ. CDR3 in DNA: TGTGCCAGCAGCCGGGACAGAGGGGGCAATGAGCAGTTCTTC. It specifies CASSRDRGGNEQFF.

The chain uses TRBV10-3 and TRBJ1-1; D is perhaps TRBD1 (5 bases). The CDR3 runs 14 residues. The V end lost 10 bases, the J end lost 0 bases, and 15 bases lay between the germline ends. The germline V gene encodes CDR1 ENHRY and CDR2 SYGVKD. CDR3 amino acids: CATGEGQLNTEAFF. The CDR3 DNA reads TGTGCCACCGGTGAAGGACAATTGAACACTGAAGCTTTCTTT.

This chain uses TRBV11-1 with TRBJ1-2; tentatively, D is TRBD1 (5 bases). Trimming removed 7 bases from V and 4 bases from J, with 16 bases in between. CDR3 length equals 14 residues. Germline V CDR1 and CDR2: SGHAT, FQDESV (reference sequence). The CDR3 coding sequence is TGTGCCAGCACCCTGAGTTCGACAGCCTATGGCTACACCTTC. Translated, it gives CASTLSSTAYGYTF. Combining the CDR3 with reference TRBV11-1 and TRBJ1-2 gives the whole variable domain EAEVAQSPRYKITEKSQAVAFWCDPISGHATLYWYRQILGQGPELLVQFQDESVVDDSQLPKDRFSAERLKGVDSTLKIQPAELGDSAMYLCASTLSSTAYGYTFGSGTRLTVV.

This clone came up once. The rearrangement joins TRBV5-4 to TRBJ1-2; 8 nucleotides line up with TRBD1. The V gene's germline CDR1 is SGHNT and CDR2 YYREEE (reference sequence). The CDR3 has 14 residues. Trimming at V came to 5 bases and at J to 4 bases, leaving 7 bases not matched to a gene. The CDR3 nucleotides read TGTGCCAGCAGTTTACCGGGACAGGCCTATGGCTACACCTTC. Its translation is CASSLPGQAYGYTF. The full variable domain, with the rest looked up from reference TRBV5-4 and TRBJ1-2, is ETGVTQSPTHLIKTRGQQVTLRCSSQSGHNTVSWYQQALGQGPQFIFQYYREEENGRGNFPPRFSGLQFPNYSSELNVNALELDDSALYLCASSLPGQAYGYTFGSGTRLTVV.

The rearrangement uses TRBV5-1 and TRBJ1-2; 10 nucleotides agree with TRBD1. Losses at the gene ends were 3 bases for V and 3 bases for J; bases not matched to a gene: 8. CDR3 length: 16 amino acids. In germline, CDR1 is SGHRS, CDR2 YFSETQ. The CDR3 loop is CASSSPLGQGDYGYTF. Written as DNA, the CDR3 is TGCGCCAGCAGCTCACCACTAGGACAGGGGGACTATGGCTACACCTTC. The full variable domain, in which reference TRBV5-1 and TRBJ1-2 provide the parts outside the CDR3, is KAGVTQTPRYLIKTRGQQVTLSCSPISGHRSVSWYQQTPGQGLQFLFEYFSETQRNKGNFPGRFSGRQFSNSRSEMNVSTLELGDSALYLCASSSPLGQGDYGYTFGSGTRLTVV.

V and J are TRBV6-6 and TRBJ2-2; no clear D. Germline assignment: CDR1 MNHNY and CDR2 SVGAGI (reference sequence). Trimming took off 5 bases at V and 6 bases at J, with 13 bases between the two ends. This CDR3 is 14 amino acids long. CDR3 in amino acids: CASSRLSSAGELFF. In DNA form, the CDR3 reads TGTGCCAGCAGTCGCCTTAGCAGCGCCGGGGAGCTGTTTTTT.

The chain has TRBV27 and TRBJ1-2, with 8 bases matching TRBD1. Germline trimming cut 5 bases from V and 5 bases from J; bases unmatched to any gene: 4. Germline CDR1 MNHEY, CDR2 SMNVEV (reference sequence). The CDR3 is 13 residues long. CDR3: CASSTGTGYGYTF. The CDR3 coding sequence is TGTGCCAGCAGTACCGGGACAGGATATGGCTACACCTTC.

The chain has TRBV5-6 and TRBJ2-1, with a tentative D call TRBD1 (6 bases). The CDR3 is made up of 15 amino acids. Germline CDR1 is SGHDT and CDR2 is YYEEEE. Trimming shortened V by 4 bases and J by 2 bases, and 13 bases separated the two germline ends. The CDR3 loop reads CASSLLTGAYNEQFF. The CDR3 DNA reads TGTGCCAGCAGCCTATTGACAGGCGCCTACAATGAGCAGTTCTTC.